The entry that follows covers one TCR beta chain sequence. The CDR3 has 13 residues. The germline gives CDR1 SGHTA, CDR2 FQGNSA. The entry originates in a study of monozygotic twins with inflammatory bowel disease. No DNA is given; TCRdb re-called the 5' RACE reads and lists each CDR3 protein once. The listing contains hundreds of thousands of distinct CDR3 sequences. The chain recombines TRBV7-2 with TRBJ2-3. Sample: blood. The clonotype was recovered from a human donor with ulcerative colitis or Crohn's disease, or a healthy co-twin of an affected twin (not recorded which). The CDR3 reads CASSSPNTDTQYF.